This T cell receptor beta chain is drawn from a study of response to subunit inactivated influenza vaccine. About this clonotype: Its antigen is as yet unknown.

Study findings and constraints: The authors proposed limited new T cell recruitment per seasonal influenza vaccination.

One entry per CDR3 protein results from TCRdb running MiXCR on the RT-PCR reads. The table records around 570,000 distinct CDR3 sequences, about 8% of them present only once. In germline, CDR1 is ENHRY, CDR2 SYGVKD. The V and J ends lost 6 bases and 8 bases respectively, with 23 bases between them. The CDR3 sequence is 16 residues long. The source is a man aged 45 to 70 who received an inactivated influenza vaccine. The sequencing here drew on PBMCs from blood, taken less than 25 months after vaccination. The chain is built from TRBV10-3 and TRBJ2-1; possibly TRBD1 for D (7 bases). The CDR3 spells CAISTSLEGASDEQFF. The CDR3 coding sequence is TGTGCCATCAGCACGAGTCTGGAGGGGGCGTCAGATGAGCAGTTCTTC.